Described below is a single T cell receptor (beta chain) sequence and its context. The sample is drawn from a study of blood T cell repertoires in COVID-19. Study in general: Donors in the United States, Italy and Spain gave samples during acute or convalescent COVID-19.

Source study methods: The assay estimated nucleated cells by amplifying reference gene primers. The data were produced by immunoSEQ multiplex PCR, yet TCRdb's version contains in-frame clones alone and is incomplete. The V and J calls and clone size come from that table; D and trimming were worked out from the DNA. This sample has over 250,000 clones, with 83% found just once. With 2 bases removed from V and 3 bases from J, the gap between germline ends came to 17 bases. CDR3 length: 18 residues. Germline CDR1 and CDR2: SGHTA and FQGTGA. The chain carries TRBV7-3 and TRBJ2-6, with D maybe TRBD2 (6 bases). The receptor's source is a woman between 50 and 59 years old who had recovered from COVID-19. The material sequenced was peripheral blood. The CDR3 DNA reads as TGTGCCAGCAGCTTAGAGGGAGGACGAGGGCTTGGGGCCAACGTCCTGACTTTC. It translates to CASSLEGGRGLGANVLTF.